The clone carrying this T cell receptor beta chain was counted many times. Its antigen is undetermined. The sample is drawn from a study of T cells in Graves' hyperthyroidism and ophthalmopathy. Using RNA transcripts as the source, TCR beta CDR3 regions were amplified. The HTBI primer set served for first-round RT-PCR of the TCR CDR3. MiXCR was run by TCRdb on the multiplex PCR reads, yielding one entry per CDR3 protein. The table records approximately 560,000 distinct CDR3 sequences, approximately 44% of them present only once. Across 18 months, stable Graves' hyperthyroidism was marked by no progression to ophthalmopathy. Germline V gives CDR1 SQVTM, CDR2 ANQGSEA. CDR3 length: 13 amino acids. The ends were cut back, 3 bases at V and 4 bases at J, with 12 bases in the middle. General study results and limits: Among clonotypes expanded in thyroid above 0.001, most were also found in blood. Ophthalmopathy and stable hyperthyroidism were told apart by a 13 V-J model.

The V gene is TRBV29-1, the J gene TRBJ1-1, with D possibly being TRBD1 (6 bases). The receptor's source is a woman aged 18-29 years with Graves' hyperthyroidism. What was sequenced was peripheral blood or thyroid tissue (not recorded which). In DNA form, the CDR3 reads TGCAGCGTTGATGAGGGGGACGGCACTGAAGCTTTCTTT. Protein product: CSVDEGDGTEAFF.